These 29 T cell receptor beta chains originate from one sample sequenced in a study of shared clonotypes between healthy human individuals. Only in-frame clones appear in the TCRdb table, and some are missing; sequencing was by immunoSEQ multiplex PCR. The data contain hundreds of thousands of clones, over 65% of them singletons. The source material was memory CD4+ T cells sorted from blood. Documented subset: CD45RA-negative fraction. These receptor sequences come from a young woman in good health.

This sequence joins TRBV15 and TRBJ1-5; D gene unclear. The germline gives CDR1 LNHNV, CDR2 YYDKDF (reference sequence). The CDR3 covers 15 residues. V lost 0 bases to trimming and J lost 7 bases, with 13 bases between them. The CDR3 DNA follows: TGTGCCACCAGCAGAGATGGGAGGGTGGGCCAGCCCCAGCATTTT. This translates into CATSRDGRVGQPQHF.

The chain links TRBV28 to TRBJ1-2; D may be TRBD1 (5 bases). Germline assignment: CDR1 MDHEN and CDR2 SYDVKM. The ends were cut back, 6 bases at V and 4 bases at J, with 12 bases in the middle. This CDR3 is 13 amino acids long. The CDR3 bases are TGTGCCAGCAGGGAAGGGGTTCTCTATGGCTACACCTTC. The encoded protein is CASREGVLYGYTF.

This clone has just a few counts. CDR3 DNA: TGTGCCAGCAGCCAAGATCAGGGGCCGGCTGAAAAACTGTTTTTT. This translates into CASSQDQGPAEKLFF. The V gene is TRBV4-2, the J gene TRBJ1-4; possible D gene TRBD1, 6 bases. Germline CDR1 LGHNA, CDR2 YNFKEQ. Deletions cut 0 bases from V and 7 bases from J, with 12 bases between. The CDR3 spans 15 residues.

As to this clone: This sequence may be a read error, since a much larger clone differs from it by one base. V usage is TRBV6-6 and J usage is TRBJ2-1, with 8 bases aligning to TRBD1. Germline loops: CDR1 MNHNY, CDR2 SVGAGI (reference sequence). The V gene end was trimmed by 6 bases and the J gene end by 0 bases; junction bases not matched to a gene: 4. This CDR3 has 15 amino acids. CDR3 protein: CASSRTGSSYNEQFF. As DNA, the CDR3 is TGTGCCAGCAGCCGGACAGGGAGCTCCTACAATGAGCAGTTCTTC.

This chain links TRBV4-1 with TRBJ1-1; TRBD1 aligns across 9 bases. CDR1 and CDR2 from the germline V gene are MGHRA and YSYEKL. The CDR3 runs 15 residues. With 6 bases clipped from V and 3 bases from J, the junction kept 8 bases outside the gene matches. The CDR3 sequence: CASRKPGQGDTEAFF. The CDR3 bases are TGCGCCAGCAGAAAACCGGGACAGGGAGACACTGAAGCTTTCTTT.

V usage is TRBV10-3 and J usage is TRBJ2-1, with D possibly TRBD2 on 5 matching bases. Germline CDR1 is ENHRY and CDR2 is SYGVKD. V was clipped by 10 bases and J by 5 bases, with 15 bases between them. The CDR3 is 13 amino acids. This chain's CDR3 is CATSGRRDNEQFF. In DNA, the CDR3 is TGTGCCACCAGCGGACGAAGGGACAATGAGCAGTTCTTC.

The chain links TRBV2 to TRBJ2-3; D unresolved. V was cut by 4 bases and J by 5 bases, with 10 bases left in between. This CDR3 has 13 residues. Germline values: CDR1 SNHLY, CDR2 FYNNEI. CDR3 in DNA: TGTGCCAGCAGTGTTCAGGACGTAGATACGCAGTATTTT. Its protein is CASSVQDVDTQYF.

The V call is TRBV21-1, the J call TRBJ1-1; TRBD1 is the table's D call and was not checked against the DNA. TRBV21-1 is described as a pseudogene. The CDR3 is made up of 16 amino acids. CDR3: CASSKAGNDRRREAFF. DNA for the CDR3: TGTGCCAGCAGCAAAGCCGGTAACGACAGGCGCCGGGAAGCTTTCTTT.

This chain joins TRBV30 and TRBJ2-7, with 8 positions matching TRBD2. CDR1 is GTSNPN, CDR2 SVGIG, per germline (reference sequence). V trimming: 0 bases; J trimming: 2 bases; junction bases outside the gene matches: 9. The CDR3 runs 16 residues. For the CDR3, the DNA is TGTGCCTGGAGTGTATTTCGCGGGAGGCAAACCTACGAGCAGTACTTC. It yields the protein CAWSVFRGRQTYEQYF.

This sequence joins TRBV28 and TRBJ2-3; possibly TRBD1 or TRBD2 for D (5 bases each). With 5 bases removed from V and 4 bases from J, the gap between germline ends came to 16 bases. Germline CDR1 MDHEN, CDR2 SYDVKM. This CDR3 is built from 15 residues. DNA of the CDR3: TGTGCCAGCAGTCCGGCAGGGAGTGCTCCAGATACGCAGTATTTT. This gives the protein CASSPAGSAPDTQYF.

V usage is TRBV27 and J usage is TRBJ2-1; TRBD2 agrees at 10 bases. The V gene end was trimmed by 6 bases and the J gene end by 6 bases; junction bases not matched to a gene: 8. The germline V gene has CDR1 MNHEY and CDR2 SMNVEV (reference sequence). There are 15 residues in the CDR3. CDR3 sequence (DNA): TGTGCCAGCAGAAAGCTGTCTAGCGGGAGCAATGAGCAGTTCTTC. Protein sequence: CASRKLSSGSNEQFF.

This CDR3 is CASSQVGTNTGELFF. The DNA of the CDR3 is TGCGCCAGCAGCCAAGTGGGGACGAACACCGGGGAGCTGTTTTTT. The chain combines TRBV4-1 with TRBJ2-2; D unclear. Germline CDR1 is MGHRA and CDR2 is YSYEKL. The CDR3 is 15 residues long. Trimming took off 1 base at V and 0 bases at J, with 6 bases between the two ends.

This clone was found a few times. The junction differs from germline at one of its ends, possibly a read error. The rearrangement uses TRBV15 and TRBJ1-4; D is possibly TRBD1 (5 bases). Germline V gene sequence: CDR1 LNHNV, CDR2 YYDKDF (reference sequence). The CDR3 length is 15 residues. For the CDR3, the DNA is TGTGCCACCAGCCGAGACGGGGCAGTTAATGAAAAACTGTTTTTT. Protein sequence: CATSRDGAVNEKLFF.

The CDR3 coding sequence is TGTGCCAGCTCACCAAATGGAGATAGAGCCCAGAGCTCTGGAAACACCATATATTTT. It translates to CASSPNGDRAQSSGNTIYF. This rearrangement joins TRBV18 to TRBJ1-3; D uncertain. CDR1 and CDR2 from the germline V gene are KGHSH and LQKENI. The CDR3 covers 19 residues. Trimming took 2 bases from V and 0 from J, leaving 20 bases between them. The whole variable domain, remainder taken from reference TRBV18 and TRBJ1-3, is NAGVMQNPRHLVRRRGQEARLRCSPMKGHSHVYWYRQLPEEGLKFMVYLQKENIIDESGMPKERFSAEFPKEGPSILRIQQVVRGDSAAYFCASSPNGDRAQSSGNTIYFGEGSWLTVV.

CDR3 DNA: TGTGCCAGTAGTATATCCAGGGTAACCTACGAGCAGTACTTC. This sequence encodes CASSISRVTYEQYF. This chain joins TRBV19 and TRBJ2-7; possibly TRBD1 for D (5 bases). Trimming removed 2 bases from V and 2 bases from J, with 10 bases in between. The CDR3 spans 14 residues. Germline V gene lookup returns CDR1 LNHDA and CDR2 SQIVND (reference sequence).

The V gene is TRBV10-1, the J gene TRBJ2-5; 9 bases match TRBD1. Germline-derived CDR1 and CDR2 are WNHNN and SYGVQD (reference sequence). The CDR3 runs to 16 residues. V shed 3 bases, J shed 2 bases, and the junction held 7 bases outside the gene matches. In nucleotides, the CDR3 is TGCGCCAGCAGTGAACAGGGGGCCGGGCCGCAAGAGACCCAGTACTTC. Its translation: CASSEQGAGPQETQYF.

The rearrangement joins TRBV30 to TRBJ2-1; D might be TRBD2 (6 bases). This CDR3 has 12 residues. Germline V gives CDR1 GTSNPN, CDR2 SVGIG (reference sequence). Trimming stripped 4 bases from V and 5 bases from J, with 9 bases between. CDR3 sequence: CAWTPGDNEQFF. CDR3 bases: TGTGCCTGGACCCCGGGGGACAATGAGCAGTTCTTC.

In nucleotides, the CDR3 is TGTGCCAGTAGTTCCCGACAGGGGAGCACTGAAGCTTTCTTT. It specifies CASSSRQGSTEAFF. The chain is built from TRBV19 and TRBJ1-1, with 8 bases identical to TRBD1. CDR1 is LNHDA, CDR2 SQIVND, per germline (reference sequence). The V segment lost 5 bases and the J segment 4 bases; nucleotides outside the gene matches: 6. This CDR3 has 14 residues.

The chain recombines TRBV6-1 with TRBJ1-4; tentative D call: TRBD1 (6 bases). Germline values: CDR1 MNHNS, CDR2 SASEGT. The CDR3 extends over 18 amino acids. V shed 0 bases and J shed 8 bases, with 22 bases lying between them. The CDR3 loop is CASSEAWGGAGSREKLFF. The CDR3 nucleotides read TGTGCCAGCAGTGAAGCATGGGGGGGGGCAGGGTCGAGGGAAAAACTGTTTTTT.

This clone appeared a single time. The chain uses TRBV7-8 and TRBJ1-1; possible D gene TRBD1, 5 bases. Germline V gene lookup returns CDR1 SGHVS and CDR2 FQNEAQ. V was pared by 5 bases and J by 4 bases, with 11 bases between. The CDR3 spans 13 residues. The CDR3 coding sequence is TGTGCCAGCAGCCGCAGGGATGGCACTGAAGCTTTCTTT. Translation gives CASSRRDGTEAFF.

The chain has TRBV19 and TRBJ1-1, with D maybe TRBD1 (6 bases). V lost 5 bases and J 0 bases, leaving 16 bases between the germline ends. The CDR3 has 16 residues. The germline CDR1 and CDR2 sequences are LNHDA and SQIVND (reference sequence). The CDR3 reads CASSQGHLRMNTEAFF. In nucleotides, the CDR3 is TGTGCCAGTAGTCAGGGACATTTGAGGATGAACACTGAAGCTTTCTTT.

V usage is TRBV2 and J usage is TRBJ2-5, with D perhaps TRBD1 (5 bases). V lost 1 base and J lost 7, with 16 bases in between. In germline, CDR1 is SNHLY, CDR2 FYNNEI. This CDR3 comprises 15 residues. The CDR3 region is CASSEVDSPLTTQYF. The CDR3 DNA is TGTGCCAGCAGTGAAGTAGACAGCCCTCTCACGACCCAGTACTTC.

The chain combines TRBV5-1 with TRBJ2-7; 10 bases agree with TRBD1. The CDR3 is 14 residues long. The V gene end was trimmed by 4 bases and the J gene end by 7 bases; junction bases not matched to a gene: 8. From germline, CDR1 is SGHRS and CDR2 YFSETQ. The CDR3 DNA follows: TGCGCCAGCAGCCCCGGGACAGGGGCTCAGGAGCAGTACTTC. Its translation is CASSPGTGAQEQYF. The entire variable domain, with the rest obtained from reference TRBV5-1 and TRBJ2-7, is as follows: KAGVTQTPRYLIKTRGQQVTLSCSPISGHRSVSWYQQTPGQGLQFLFEYFSETQRNKGNFPGRFSGRQFSNSRSEMNVSTLELGDSALYLCASSPGTGAQEQYFGPGTRLTVT.

The rearrangement joins TRBV5-4 to TRBJ1-2; 8 nucleotides match TRBD1. The trim removed 2 bases at V and 3 bases at J, leaving 6 bases unmatched. Per germline, CDR1 SGHNT and CDR2 YYREEE (reference sequence). This CDR3 region has 15 residues. This CDR3 reads CASSFGQGTHYGYTF. Written as DNA, the CDR3 is TGTGCCAGCAGCTTCGGACAGGGCACTCACTATGGCTACACCTTC.

The J gene is TRBJ2-7, the V gene TRBV28, with D possibly matching TRBD2 (5 bases). The CDR3 contains 15 residues. The V gene lost 2 bases and the J gene lost 4 bases, with 15 bases spanning the gap. Germline V gene data show CDR1 as MDHEN and CDR2 as SYDVKM. The CDR3 nucleotides read TGTGCCAGCAGTTTAAGTAATTATCGACTATACGAGCAGTACTTC. Amino acids: CASSLSNYRLYEQYF.

The chain joins TRBV2 to TRBJ1-1, with a weak D call TRBD1 (6 bases). This CDR3 comprises 16 residues. V shed 6 bases and J shed 4 bases, with 21 bases lying between them. Germline V CDR1 and CDR2: SNHLY, FYNNEI. The CDR3 DNA is TGTGCCAGCAGGCGAACCACCGGGACACCGGCCACTGAAGCTTTCTTT. Encoded protein: CASRRTTGTPATEAFF.

This clone was seen only a few times. This sample also contains other DNA sequences that code for the same CDR3. The chain has TRBV18 and TRBJ1-2, with D unclear. V was shortened by 3 bases and J by 4 bases, with 9 bases between the two germline ends. The germline V gene has CDR1 KGHSH and CDR2 LQKENI. This CDR3 region has 13 residues. Here the CDR3 reads CASSPQDPYGYTF. The CDR3 nucleotides read TGTGCCAGCTCACCGCAGGACCCCTATGGCTACACCTTC.

The chain uses TRBV11-2 and TRBJ2-1, with 8 bases identical to TRBD2. The V gene end was trimmed by 11 bases and the J gene end by 7 bases; junction bases not matched to a gene: 7. CDR3 length: 12 amino acids. Germline V lookup: CDR1 SGHAT, CDR2 FQNNGV. CDR3 sequence reads: CASAGVINEQFF. In DNA form, the CDR3 reads TGTGCCTCAGCGGGAGTAATTAATGAGCAGTTCTTC.

The chain recombines TRBV5-1 with TRBJ2-1; tentatively, D is TRBD1 (5 bases). Trimming took 0 bases from V and 4 from J, leaving 8 bases between them. CDR1 and CDR2 (germline): SGHRS, YFSETQ. The CDR3 is 14 amino acids. CDR3 residues: CASSLEGDYNEQFF. In DNA form, the CDR3 reads TGCGCCAGCAGCTTGGAAGGGGATTACAATGAGCAGTTCTTC.